This TCR beta chain was sequenced for a study of T cells in lung cancer brain metastases. With 4 bases clipped from V and 5 bases from J, the junction kept 11 bases outside the gene matches. The CDR3 loop spans 15 amino acids. Per germline, CDR1 SGHRS and CDR2 YFSETQ. This clone was seen more than once but under ten times. Its antigen remains unidentified. The method was immunoSEQ multiplex PCR; TCRdb's version includes in-frame clones alone and lacks a portion of them. The table lists 3,000 or so clones, roughly nine tenths of them singletons, with around 5.2% in the top ten. Patients had resection for synchronous oligometastatic disease or delayed recurrence of a solitary brain metastasis. Marked H&E slides guided macrodissection of tumor areas from four or five unstained, deparaffinized about 10 um sections. Regarding the study as a whole: Paired primaries held more unique productive clones than brain metastases (median approximately 4,500 versus 1,500).

This clonotype was obtained from a woman in her forties or fifties with non-small cell lung cancer. The rearrangement joins TRBV5-1 to TRBJ1-1, with 7 positions matching TRBD1. The sequenced material came from tumor tissue from the primary lung tumor. In DNA, the CDR3 is TGCGCCAGCAGCCCCCAGGAGAGGGGGCTTACTGAAGCTTTCTTT. The encoded protein is CASSPQERGLTEAFF.